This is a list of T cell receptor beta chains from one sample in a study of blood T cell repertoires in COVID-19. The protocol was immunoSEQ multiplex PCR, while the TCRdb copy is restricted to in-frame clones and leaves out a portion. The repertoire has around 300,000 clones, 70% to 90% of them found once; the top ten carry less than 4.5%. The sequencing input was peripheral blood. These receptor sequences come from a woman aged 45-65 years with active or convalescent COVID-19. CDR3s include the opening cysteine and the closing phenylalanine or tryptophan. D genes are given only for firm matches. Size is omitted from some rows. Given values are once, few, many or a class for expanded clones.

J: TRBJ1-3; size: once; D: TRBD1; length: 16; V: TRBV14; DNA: TGTGCCAGCAGCCGATCGACAGGGAGCTCTGGAAACACCATATATTTT; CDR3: CASSRSTGSSGNTIYF
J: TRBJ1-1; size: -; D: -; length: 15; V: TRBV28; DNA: TGTGCCAGCAGTTCTGGAGGTCGGGGGGCCACTGAAGCTTTCTTT; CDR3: CASSSGGRGATEAFF
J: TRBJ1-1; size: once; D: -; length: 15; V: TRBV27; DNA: TGTGCCAGCAGTTTACTTCCGGGGTCGAACACTGAAGCTTTCTTT; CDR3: CASSLLPGSNTEAFF
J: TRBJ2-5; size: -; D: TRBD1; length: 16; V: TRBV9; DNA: TGTGCCAGCAGCTCCCGTGGAGGGACAGGGCAAGAGACCCAGTACTTC; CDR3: CASSSRGGTGQETQYF
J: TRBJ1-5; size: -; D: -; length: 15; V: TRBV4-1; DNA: TGCGCCAGCAGCCCACGTGAGGGGGAACTTCAGCCCCAGCATTTT; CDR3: CASSPREGELQPQHF
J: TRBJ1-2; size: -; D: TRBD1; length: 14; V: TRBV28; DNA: TGTGCCAGCTTACTTGAGGGGGCAAACTATGGCTACACCTTC; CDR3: CASLLEGANYGYTF
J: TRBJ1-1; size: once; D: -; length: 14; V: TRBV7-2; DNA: TGTGCCAGCAGCTCGCGGGGAGGTCGGGCTGAAGCTTTCTTT; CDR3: CASSSRGGRAEAFF
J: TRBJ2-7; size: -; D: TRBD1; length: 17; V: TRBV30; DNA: TGTGCCTGGAGTGTACCCCTCCGACAGGGCCACTCCTACGAGCAGTACTTC; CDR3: CAWSVPLRQGHSYEQYF
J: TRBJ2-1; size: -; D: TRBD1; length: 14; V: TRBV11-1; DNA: TGTGCCAGCAGCCCGGACAGGGGAGACAATGAGCAGTTCTTC; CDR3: CASSPDRGDNEQFF
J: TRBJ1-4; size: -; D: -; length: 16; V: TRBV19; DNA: TGTGCCAGTAGTCCTGCCCCGGGGGTTGCTAATGAAAAACTGTTTTTT; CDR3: CASSPAPGVANEKLFF
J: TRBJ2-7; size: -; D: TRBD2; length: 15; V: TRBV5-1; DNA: TGCGCCAGCAGCTGGGAGGTTAGCGGGATCGGCGAGCAGTACTTC; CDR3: CASSWEVSGIGEQYF
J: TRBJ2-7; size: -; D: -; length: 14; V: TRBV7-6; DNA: TGTGCCAGCAGCTTAGTGGCTTCCTCCTACGAGCAGTACTTC; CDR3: CASSLVASSYEQYF
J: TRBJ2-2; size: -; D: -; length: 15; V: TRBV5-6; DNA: TGTGCCAGCAGCTCCGGACTAGGGGGGTCGGGGGAGCTGTTTTTT; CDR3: CASSSGLGGSGELFF
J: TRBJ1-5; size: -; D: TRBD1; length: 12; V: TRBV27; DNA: TGTGCCAGCCGGACAGGGGGGCAGCCCCAGCATTTT; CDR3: CASRTGGQPQHF
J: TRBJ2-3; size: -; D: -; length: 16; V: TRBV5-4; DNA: TGTGCCAGCAGCTTGGTGTCACACGCTAGCACAGATACGCAGTATTTT; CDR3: CASSLVSHASTDTQYF
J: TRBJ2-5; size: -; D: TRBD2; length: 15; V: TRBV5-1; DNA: TGCGCCAGCAGCCCCACGGGACTAGCTCCTGAGACCCAGTACTTC; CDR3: CASSPTGLAPETQYF
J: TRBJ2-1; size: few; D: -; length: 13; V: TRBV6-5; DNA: TGTGCCAGCATAGACAGTACCTACAATGAGCAGTTCTTC; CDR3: CASIDSTYNEQFF
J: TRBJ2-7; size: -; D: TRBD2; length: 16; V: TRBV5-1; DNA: TGCGCCAGCAGCGACCAACTAGCGGGAGGGTCCTACGAGCAGTACTTC; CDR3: CASSDQLAGGSYEQYF